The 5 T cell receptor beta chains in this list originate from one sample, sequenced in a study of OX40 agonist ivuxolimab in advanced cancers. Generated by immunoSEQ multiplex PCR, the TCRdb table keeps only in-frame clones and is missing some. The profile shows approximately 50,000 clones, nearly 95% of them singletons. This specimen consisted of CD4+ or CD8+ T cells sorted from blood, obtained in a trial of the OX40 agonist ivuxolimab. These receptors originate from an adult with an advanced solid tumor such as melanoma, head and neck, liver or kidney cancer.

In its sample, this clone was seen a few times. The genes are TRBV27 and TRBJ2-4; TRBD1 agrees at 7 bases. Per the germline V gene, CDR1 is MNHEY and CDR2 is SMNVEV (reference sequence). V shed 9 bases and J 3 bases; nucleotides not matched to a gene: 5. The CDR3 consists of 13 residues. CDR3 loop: CASPRQGKNIQYF. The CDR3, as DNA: TGTGCCAGTCCGAGACAGGGCAAAAACATTCAGTACTTC.

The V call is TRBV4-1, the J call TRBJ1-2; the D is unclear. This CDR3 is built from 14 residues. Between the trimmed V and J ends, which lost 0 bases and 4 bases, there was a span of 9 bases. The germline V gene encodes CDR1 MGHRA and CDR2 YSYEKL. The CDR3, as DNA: TGCGCCAGCAGCCAAGATCCGGGCAGCTATGGCTACACCTTC. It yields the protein CASSQDPGSYGYTF.

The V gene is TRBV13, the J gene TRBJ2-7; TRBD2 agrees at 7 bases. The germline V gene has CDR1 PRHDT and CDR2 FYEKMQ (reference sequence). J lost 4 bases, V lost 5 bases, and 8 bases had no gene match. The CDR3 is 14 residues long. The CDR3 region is CASSPGHSGYEQYF. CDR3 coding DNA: TGTGCCAGCAGCCCGGGGCATAGCGGGTACGAGCAGTACTTC.

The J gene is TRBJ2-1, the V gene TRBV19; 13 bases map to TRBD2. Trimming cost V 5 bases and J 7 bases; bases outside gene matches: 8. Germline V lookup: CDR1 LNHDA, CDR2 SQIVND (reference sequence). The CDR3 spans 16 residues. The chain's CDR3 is CASSPRLAGGGNEQFF. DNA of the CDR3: TGTGCCAGTAGTCCGAGACTAGCGGGAGGTGGAAATGAGCAGTTCTTC. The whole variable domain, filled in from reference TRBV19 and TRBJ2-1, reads DGGITQSPKYLFRKEGQNVTLSCEQNLNHDAMYWYRQDPGQGLRLIYYSQIVNDFQKGDIAEGYSVSREKKESFPLTVTSAQKNPTAFYLCASSPRLAGGGNEQFFGPGTRLTVL.

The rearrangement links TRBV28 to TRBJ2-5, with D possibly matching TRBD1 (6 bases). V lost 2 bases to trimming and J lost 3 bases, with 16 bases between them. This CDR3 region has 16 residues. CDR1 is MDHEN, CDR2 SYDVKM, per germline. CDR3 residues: CASSLSSGATEETQYF. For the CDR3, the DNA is TGTGCCAGCAGTTTAAGTTCAGGGGCGACTGAAGAGACCCAGTACTTC.